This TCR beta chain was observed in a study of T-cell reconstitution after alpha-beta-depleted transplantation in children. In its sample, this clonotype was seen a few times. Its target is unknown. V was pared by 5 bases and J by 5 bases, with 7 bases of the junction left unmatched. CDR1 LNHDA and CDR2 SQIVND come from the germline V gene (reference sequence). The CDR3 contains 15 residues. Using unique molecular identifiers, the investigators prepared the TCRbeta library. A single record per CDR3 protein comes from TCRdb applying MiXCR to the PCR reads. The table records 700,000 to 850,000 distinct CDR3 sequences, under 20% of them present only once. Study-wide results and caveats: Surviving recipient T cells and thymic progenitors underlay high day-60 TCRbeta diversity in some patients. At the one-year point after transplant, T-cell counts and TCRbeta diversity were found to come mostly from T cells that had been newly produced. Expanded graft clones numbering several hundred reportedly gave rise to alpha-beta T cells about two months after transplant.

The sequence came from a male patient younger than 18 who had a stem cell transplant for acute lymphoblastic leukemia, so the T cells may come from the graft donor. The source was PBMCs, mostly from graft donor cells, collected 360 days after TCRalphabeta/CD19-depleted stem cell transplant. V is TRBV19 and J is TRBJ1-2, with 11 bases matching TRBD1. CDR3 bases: TGTGCCAGTAGTCTATCCGGGACAGGGGGATATGGCTACACCTTC. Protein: CASSLSGTGGYGYTF.